The present TCR beta chain was sequenced within a study of blood T cell repertoires in COVID-19. Study-wide background: Acute-phase and convalescent COVID-19 samples originated in the United States, Italy and Spain. Sample material is recorded as cDNA or gDNA derived from T cells, B-cell-depleted T cells, or PBMCs.

Authors' processing steps: Scientists estimated how many nucleated cells there were by amplifying reference gene primers. Here immunoSEQ multiplex PCR was the method, and the copy in TCRdb shows in-frame clones only, minus some. Clone size and V and J calls were adopted from that table, with D and trimming inferred from the DNA. The data show tens of thousands of clones, roughly 82% seen once. The V gene end was trimmed by 3 bases and the J gene end by 7 bases; junction bases not matched to a gene: 5. Germline V gene data show CDR1 as KGHSH and CDR2 as LQKENI. This CDR3 comprises 14 residues. The sample holds a few counts of this clone.

The chain couples TRBV18 to TRBJ2-7; TRBD1 matches at 11 bases. The sequencing sample was made of peripheral blood. The TCR was taken from a man in his fifties or sixties with active or convalescent COVID-19. The CDR3 DNA sequence: TGTGCCAGCTCACCCGGACAGGGGGCTTGGGAGCAGTACTTC. As protein: CASSPGQGAWEQYF. Using reference TRBV18 and TRBJ2-7 for the parts outside the CDR3, the full variable domain is NAGVMQNPRHLVRRRGQEARLRCSPMKGHSHVYWYRQLPEEGLKFMVYLQKENIIDESGMPKERFSAEFPKEGPSILRIQQVVRGDSAAYFCASSPGQGAWEQYFGPGTRLTVT.